The 28 T cell receptor beta chains listed next were all sequenced from one sample in a study of blood T cells in healthy people across ages. The second PCR ran about 7 to 12 cycles with a sample-barcoded 5' primer and J-beta primers. TCRdb re-called the 5' RACE reads with MiXCR, one entry per CDR3 protein. The table has some 920,000 distinct CDR3 sequences, approximately 50% seen once. Sequencing used blood. The receptors come from a woman aged 55-69 years in good health.

This clonotype has a handful of counts. The rearrangement links TRBV7-2 to TRBJ2-7; 9 bases match TRBD2. CDR1 and CDR2 from the germline V gene are SGHTA and FQGNSA. The J segment lost 5 bases and the V segment lost 0 bases, leaving 5 bases of the junction unmatched. The CDR3 loop spans 15 amino acids. The CDR3 sequence is CASSLASGSTNEQYF. DNA for the CDR3: TGTGCCAGCAGCTTAGCTAGCGGGAGTACAAACGAGCAGTACTTC.

V usage is TRBV20-1 and J usage is TRBJ2-7, with TRBD2 as a possible D gene (6 bases). Germline V CDR1 and CDR2: DFQATT, SNEGSKA (reference sequence). The CDR3 contains 16 residues. V gave up 3 bases and J gave up 7 bases, with 25 bases separating them. CDR3 sequence (DNA): TGCAGTGCTAGTCCCGCTACGAGACTGGGGACTCGGGAGCAGTACTTC. Protein: CSASPATRLGTREQYF.

The rearrangement joins TRBV7-2 to TRBJ2-3; a possible D gene is TRBD1 (6 bases). CDR1 and CDR2 from the germline V gene are SGHTA and FQGNSA. There are 15 residues in the CDR3. V lost 1 base and J lost 7, with 15 bases in between. The CDR3: CASSLESTGPHTQYF. The CDR3 DNA is TGTGCCAGCAGCTTAGAGTCTACAGGGCCCCATACGCAGTATTTT.

The chain has TRBV4-2 and TRBJ1-4; D gene unclear. This CDR3 comprises 13 residues. V lost 0 bases to trimming and J lost 8 bases, with 7 bases between them. Germline V gene data show CDR1 as LGHNA and CDR2 as YNFKEQ. The CDR3 nucleotides are TGTGCCAGCAGCCAAGAACCGAGAGAAAAACTGTTTTTT. It translates to CASSQEPREKLFF.

This chain connects TRBV7-6 to TRBJ2-7, with 11 nucleotides matching TRBD2. Germline V gene sequence: CDR1 SGHVS, CDR2 FNYEAQ. With 9 bases clipped from V and 4 bases from J, the junction kept 5 bases outside the gene matches. This CDR3 is built from 13 residues. In nucleotides, the CDR3 is TGTGCCAGTTTAGCGGGAGGGAGTTACGAGCAGTACTTC. It translates to CASLAGGSYEQYF.

This chain uses TRBV9 with TRBJ1-2, with a weak D call TRBD1 (5 bases). This CDR3 has 12 amino acids. V dropped 7 bases and J dropped 5 bases, with 12 bases sitting between them. The V gene's germline CDR1 is SGDLS and CDR2 YYNGEE. CDR3 DNA sequence: TGTGCCAGCTCCGGGGACGCTTATGGCTACACCTTC. This encodes CASSGDAYGYTF. Full variable domain (rest looked up from reference TRBV9 and TRBJ1-2): DSGVTQTPKHLITATGQRVTLRCSPRSGDLSVYWYQQSLDQGLQFLIQYYNGEERAKGNILERFSAQQFPDLHSELNLSSLELGDSALYFCASSGDAYGYTFGSGTRLTVV.

This clonotype was counted between two and nine times. The chain uses TRBV4-1 and TRBJ2-4; unclear D gene. V shed 1 base and J shed 8 bases, with 27 bases lying between them. CDR1 and CDR2 from the germline V gene are MGHRA and YSYEKL. This CDR3 spans 19 amino acids. The CDR3: CASSQVPPVGDRTRDIQYF. CDR3 nucleotides: TGCGCCAGCAGCCAAGTTCCCCCGGTCGGTGATCGAACAAGGGACATTCAGTACTTC.

This rearrangement joins TRBV29-1 to TRBJ2-1; D gene ambiguous. The CDR3 spans 11 residues. Looked up from germline, CDR1 is SQVTM and CDR2 is ANQGSEA. V shed 4 bases and J shed 5 bases, with 6 bases lying between them. The CDR3 region is CSVVQDNEQFF. The CDR3 DNA sequence: TGCAGCGTTGTCCAGGACAATGAGCAGTTCTTC.

The V gene is TRBV20-1, the J gene TRBJ2-1; possibly TRBD1 for D (5 bases). The J call may be in error: the DNA end matches TRBJ2-7 better. This CDR3 has 14 amino acids. CDR1 is DFQATT and CDR2 is SNEGSKA in the germline V gene (reference sequence). The CDR3 DNA sequence: TGCAGTGCTGGACACGATATACCAATCGATGAGCAGTACTTC. Its protein is CSAGHDIPIDEQYF.

This chain uses TRBV9 with TRBJ2-3; D uncertain. Trimming stripped 5 bases from V and 4 bases from J, with 14 bases between. The CDR3 extends over 14 amino acids. The germline V gene has CDR1 SGDLS and CDR2 YYNGEE. The DNA for the CDR3 is TGTGCCAGCAGTTTTAACCCCGAGTCAGATACGCAGTATTTT. It yields the protein CASSFNPESDTQYF.

The chain carries TRBV19 and TRBJ2-1; D may be TRBD1 (9 bases). The CDR3 length is 15 residues. V was clipped by 10 bases and J by 1 base, with 17 bases between them. The germline gives CDR1 LNHDA, CDR2 SQIVND (reference sequence). CDR3: CATGGGTGSYNEQFF. CDR3 nucleotide sequence: TGTGCCACCGGGGGGGGGACAGGGTCCTACAATGAGCAGTTCTTC.

This clonotype showed up just a few times. The gene calls are TRBV27 and TRBJ2-1; 10 bases agree with TRBD2. Looked up from germline, CDR1 is MNHEY and CDR2 is SMNVEV (reference sequence). The CDR3 has 16 residues. V was pared by 8 bases and J by 4 bases, with 11 bases of the junction left unmatched. Written as DNA, the CDR3 is TGTGCCAGCCTTGCACGGGGACTAGCGAGATACAATGAGCAGTTCTTC. This translates into CASLARGLARYNEQFF.

In DNA, the CDR3 is TGTGCCAGCAGCCAGCCTCTACGCGGGAGTGTTGAGCAGTTCTTC. It translates to CASSQPLRGSVEQFF. The gene calls are TRBV3-1 and TRBJ2-1; 7 bases agree with TRBD2. This CDR3 region has 15 residues. Germline V gene sequence: CDR1 LGHDT, CDR2 YNNKEL (reference sequence). The V segment lost 3 bases and the J segment 9 bases; nucleotides outside the gene matches: 11.

The chain recombines TRBV28 with TRBJ1-5, with a possible D match to TRBD1 (5 bases). V lost 5 bases, J lost 4 bases, and 27 bases lay in between. This CDR3 has 19 residues. Germline V gene sequence: CDR1 MDHEN, CDR2 SYDVKM. The CDR3: CASSQAPVDIWGKNQPQHF. CDR3 nucleotides: TGTGCCAGCAGTCAAGCCCCGGTGGACATTTGGGGGAAAAATCAGCCCCAGCATTTT.

The chain is built from TRBV12-3 or TRBV12-4 and TRBJ2-3, with 12 nucleotides matching TRBD2. The CDR3 loop spans 16 amino acids. Trimming took 5 bases from V and 4 from J; bases not matched to a gene: 7. In DNA form, the CDR3 reads TGTGCCAGCAGTCGAAGGACTAGCGGGGCCCCAGATACGCAGTATTTT. Its protein product is CASSRRTSGAPDTQYF.

The genes are TRBV5-6 and TRBJ2-5; 7 bases agree with TRBD1. This CDR3 has 15 amino acids. The germline gives CDR1 SGHDT, CDR2 YYEEEE. Unmatched junction bases numbered 13, after V lost 0 bases and J lost 11 bases. The CDR3 DNA reads as TGTGCCAGCAGCTTGGACAGGGGAACCTACAATGAGCAGTACTTC. Encoded protein: CASSLDRGTYNEQYF.

The genes are TRBV12-3 or TRBV12-4 and TRBJ2-1; D assignment may be TRBD1 or TRBD2 (6 bases each). This CDR3 is 15 amino acids long. V lost 4 bases to trimming and J lost 6 bases, with 16 bases between them. CDR3 amino acids: CASSWGASRSNEQFF. CDR3 DNA sequence: TGTGCCAGCAGTTGGGGGGCTAGCCGGTCCAATGAGCAGTTCTTC.

This clonotype appeared a few times. The chain is built from TRBV4-1 and TRBJ2-1; 14 bases match TRBD2. V lost 0 bases to trimming and J lost 6 bases; unmatched junction nucleotides: 4. Germline V gene data show CDR1 as MGHRA and CDR2 as YSYEKL. The CDR3 totals 17 residues. CDR3: CASSQDLGTSGSNEQFF. The CDR3 coding sequence is TGCGCCAGCAGCCAAGATCTCGGGACTAGCGGGAGCAATGAGCAGTTCTTC.

This rearrangement joins TRBV28 to TRBJ2-3; 8 bases align to TRBD2. V shed 6 bases, J shed 9 bases, and the junction held 8 bases outside the gene matches. CDR1 and CDR2 from the germline V gene are MDHEN and SYDVKM. There are 13 residues in the CDR3. The CDR3 loop reads CASRNSGARTQYF. The CDR3, as DNA: TGTGCCAGCAGGAATAGCGGGGCCAGGACGCAGTATTTT. Using reference TRBV28 and TRBJ2-3 for the parts outside the CDR3, the full variable domain is DVKVTQSSRYLVKRTGEKVFLECVQDMDHENMFWYRQDPGLGLRLIYFSYDVKMKEKGDIPEGYSVSREKKERFSLILESASTNQTSMYLCASRNSGARTQYFGPGTRLTVL.

The chain uses TRBV15 and TRBJ2-4, with D possibly being TRBD2 (6 bases). Germline-derived CDR1 and CDR2 are LNHNV and YYDKDF (reference sequence). Trimming took 4 bases from V and 5 from J, leaving 15 bases between them. This CDR3 region has 15 residues. The CDR3 DNA is TGTGCCACCAGCAAAGTGGAGGGCCTCGAAAACATTCAGTACTTC. As protein: CATSKVEGLENIQYF.

The chain employs TRBV4-3 and TRBJ2-4; maybe TRBD2 (6 bases). The germline V gene encodes CDR1 LGHNA and CDR2 YSLEER. V lost 0 bases to trimming and J lost 7 bases, with 19 bases between them. The CDR3 length is 17 residues. The chain's CDR3 is CASSQEGGAARMNIQYF. The CDR3 DNA reads as TGCGCCAGCAGCCAAGAGGGCGGGGCAGCCCGCATGAACATTCAGTACTTC.

Turning to this clonotype: Mismatch with germline at one junction end may stem from a read error. V usage is TRBV6-4 and J usage is TRBJ1-6; D uncertain. CDR1 is MRHNA and CDR2 is SNTAGT in the germline V gene. The CDR3 is 14 amino acids. The CDR3: CASSEGSYNSPLHF. As DNA, the CDR3 is TGTGCCAGCAGTGAAGGTTCCTATAATTCGCCCCTCCACTTT.

This clonotype was seen more than once but under ten times. The gene calls are TRBV3-1 and TRBJ2-7, with 7 bases identical to TRBD2. The CDR3 consists of 16 residues. V shed 7 bases and J 4 bases; nucleotides not matched to a gene: 16. Per germline, CDR1 LGHDT and CDR2 YNNKEL (reference sequence). CDR3 in DNA: TGTGCCAGCACCTCACAAATAGGAGCGGGGCTGTACGAGCAGTACTTC. This gives the protein CASTSQIGAGLYEQYF.

This clonotype was recorded many times. The V gene is TRBV20-1, the J gene TRBJ2-3; maybe TRBD2 (5 bases). V was pared by 6 bases and J by 2 bases, with 15 bases between. The V gene's germline CDR1 is DFQATT and CDR2 SNEGSKA (reference sequence). The CDR3 has 14 amino acids. The CDR3: CSAKIAQATDTQYF. The CDR3, as DNA: TGCAGTGCAAAAATAGCGCAAGCCACAGATACGCAGTATTTT.

The CDR3 bases are TGTGCCAGCAGTCCGAGACCCGAGACGTACAATGAGCAGTTCTTC. The encoded protein is CASSPRPETYNEQFF. The chain combines TRBV7-9 with TRBJ2-1; D remains ambiguous. Trimming cost V 6 bases and J 4 bases, with 16 bases left between them. The V gene's germline CDR1 is SEHNR and CDR2 FQNEAQ (reference sequence). The CDR3 has 15 amino acids.

The rearrangement joins TRBV7-9 to TRBJ2-5; possibly TRBD2 for D (5 bases). Germline CDR1 reads SEHNR; CDR2 reads FQNEAQ (reference sequence). This CDR3 is built from 16 residues. Trimming left V 5 bases short and J 2 bases short, with 18 bases between. The CDR3 loop is CASSPQWGVEQETQYF. The CDR3 DNA sequence: TGTGCCAGCAGCCCCCAGTGGGGAGTCGAACAAGAGACCCAGTACTTC.

The chain has TRBV20-1 and TRBJ2-6, with D tentatively TRBD2 (5 bases). The CDR3 covers 17 residues. Germline CDR1 reads DFQATT; CDR2 reads SNEGSKA (reference sequence). Deletions cut 5 bases from V and 0 bases from J, with 17 bases between. This CDR3 reads CSAGSGLPISGANVLTF. DNA of the CDR3: TGCAGTGCTGGGAGCGGACTGCCGATCTCTGGGGCCAACGTCCTGACTTTC.

This rearrangement joins TRBV18 to TRBJ2-3; D gene uncertain. The germline V gene encodes CDR1 KGHSH and CDR2 LQKENI. The V gene lost 5 bases and the J gene lost 0 bases, with 6 bases spanning the gap. The CDR3 is 13 amino acids. The CDR3 loop reads CASSAMSTDTQYF. CDR3 sequence (DNA): TGTGCCAGCTCAGCCATGAGCACAGATACGCAGTATTTT. The full variable domain, rest sourced from reference TRBV18 and TRBJ2-3, is NAGVMQNPRHLVRRRGQEARLRCSPMKGHSHVYWYRQLPEEGLKFMVYLQKENIIDESGMPKERFSAEFPKEGPSILRIQQVVRGDSAAYFCASSAMSTDTQYFGPGTRLTVL.